Below are 28 T cell receptor beta chains sequenced from a single sample in a study of T cell changes during pregnancy in multiple sclerosis. Clones were sequenced by immunoSEQ multiplex PCR, and TCRdb holds only the in-frame ones, with some missing. The sample has just under 65,000 clones; 75% to 95% are singletons. Sequencing used peripheral blood, obtained after pregnancy. The receptors here all came from a female donor in good health, enrolled as a control in a pregnancy study.

In its sample, this clone was seen once. The genes are TRBV7-3 and TRBJ2-7; the match to TRBD2 covers 9 bases. V lost 2 bases, J lost 6 bases, and 8 bases stayed unmatched. Germline CDR1 is SGHTA and CDR2 is FQGTGA. This CDR3 is 15 amino acids long. CDR3 in DNA: TGTGCCAGCAGCTTATCACCTAGCGGGGCCGGCGAGCAGTACTTC. Protein: CASSLSPSGAGEQYF.

The gene calls are TRBV6-6 and TRBJ2-2; D is uncertain. Germline V gene sequence: CDR1 MNHNY, CDR2 SVGAGI (reference sequence). Deletions cut 4 bases from V and 6 bases from J, with 6 bases between. The CDR3 is made up of 12 amino acids. In DNA form, the CDR3 reads TGTGCCAGCAGTTTCAGTTCCGGGGAGCTGTTTTTT. Translation: CASSFSSGELFF.

This chain joins TRBV7-9 and TRBJ1-6, with D unresolved. Trimming left V 4 bases short and J 13 bases short, with 20 bases between. CDR3 length: 15 residues. The germline gives CDR1 SEHNR, CDR2 FQNEAQ (reference sequence). DNA for the CDR3: TGTGCCAGCAGCTCAACGACTTTCTCTAACCGCCCCCTCCACTTT. Residues: CASSSTTFSNRPLHF. The full variable domain, its missing parts supplied by reference TRBV7-9 and TRBJ1-6, is DTGVSQNPRHKITKRGQNVTFRCDPISEHNRLYWYRQTLGQGPEFLTYFQNEAQLEKSRLLSDRFSAERPKGSFSTLEIQRTEQGDSAMYLCASSSTTFSNRPLHFGNGTRLTVT.

The chain uses TRBV10-3 and TRBJ1-2; TRBD1 might be the D (6 bases). CDR1 is ENHRY and CDR2 is SYGVKD in the germline V gene. The CDR3 totals 14 residues. V was clipped by 1 base and J by 3 bases, with 9 bases between them. CDR3 loop: CAISEWGQDYGYTF. The CDR3 DNA follows: TGTGCCATCAGTGAGTGGGGGCAGGACTATGGCTACACCTTC.

V is TRBV4-3 and J is TRBJ2-5; D gene ambiguous. Looked up from germline, CDR1 is LGHNA and CDR2 is YSLEER. The germline V and J ends were trimmed by 1 base and 1 base, with 4 bases remaining between them. The CDR3 is 13 residues long. CDR3 coding DNA: TGCGCCAGCAGCCAAGCCTCCCAAGAGACCCAGTACTTC. It translates to CASSQASQETQYF.

The chain is built from TRBV4-1 and TRBJ1-2; D gene ambiguous. This CDR3 has 15 residues. Trimming removed 1 base from V and 3 bases from J, with 12 bases in between. The germline V gene has CDR1 MGHRA and CDR2 YSYEKL. The CDR3 DNA sequence: TGCGCCAGCAGCCAAGGGGCGGGATCCGACTATGGCTACACCTTC. This sequence encodes CASSQGAGSDYGYTF.

The table lists this clone with a count of one. The chain employs TRBV5-5 and TRBJ2-1, with 9 bases fitting TRBD1. Germline trimming cut 4 bases from V and 5 bases from J; bases unmatched to any gene: 10. This CDR3 has 16 residues. The germline V gene has CDR1 SGHKS and CDR2 YYEKEE (reference sequence). The CDR3: CASSQFGTGKNNEQFF. CDR3 coding DNA: TGTGCCAGCAGCCAATTTGGGACAGGGAAGAACAATGAGCAGTTCTTC.

The J gene is TRBJ2-5, the V gene TRBV7-9, with 8 positions matching TRBD1. The V gene's germline CDR1 is SEHNR and CDR2 FQNEAQ (reference sequence). V lost 6 bases, J lost 13 bases, and 10 bases stayed unmatched. There are 12 residues in the CDR3. Here the CDR3 DNA reads TGTGCCAGCAGTTCCGAACCCGGGACAGGGTACTTC. This codes for CASSSEPGTGYF.

V usage is TRBV30 and J usage is TRBJ2-7; a weak D match, TRBD1 (6 bases). The CDR3 has 13 residues. Germline CDR1 and CDR2: GTSNPN and SVGIG (reference sequence). V was trimmed by 2 bases and J by 4 bases, leaving 12 bases between them. The CDR3 region is CAWSLGQGYEQYF. The CDR3 nucleotides read TGTGCCTGGAGTCTCGGTCAGGGGTACGAGCAGTACTTC.

The rearrangement links TRBV4-2 to TRBJ2-7; D may be TRBD2 (6 bases). The CDR3 is made up of 16 amino acids. Trimming removed 3 bases from V and 0 bases from J, with 15 bases in between. Looked up from germline, CDR1 is LGHNA and CDR2 is YNFKEQ. This chain's CDR3 is CASSHPRDFSSYEQYF. Written as DNA, the CDR3 is TGTGCCAGCAGCCATCCGAGGGACTTCTCCTCCTACGAGCAGTACTTC.

On this clone itself: The junction does not match germline at one end; this may be a read error. The genes are TRBV4-2 and TRBJ1-2; maybe TRBD1 (6 bases). The CDR3 runs to 12 residues. Per the germline V gene, CDR1 is LGHNA and CDR2 is YNFKEQ. CDR3 sequence (DNA): TGTGCCAGCGGCCACAGGGTCCATGGCTACACCTTC. Protein sequence: CASGHRVHGYTF.

The chain combines TRBV25-1 with TRBJ2-7; D is ambiguous. V was clipped by 1 base and J by 1 base, with 14 bases between them. CDR3 length: 16 amino acids. CDR1 is MGHDK, CDR2 SYGVNS, per germline. In nucleotides, the CDR3 is TGTGCCAGCAGTGAATGCCCTCCGACTCAGTCCTACGAGCAGTACTTC. Residues: CASSECPPTQSYEQYF.

This chain links TRBV11-3 with TRBJ1-1, with D possibly matching TRBD1 (5 bases). The V end was cut by 5 bases, the J end by 2 bases, with 12 bases between. The CDR3 consists of 14 residues. Germline CDR1 reads SGHNT; CDR2 reads YENEEA. The CDR3 loop is CASSPDSSNTEAFF. In DNA, the CDR3 is TGTGCCAGCAGCCCTGACAGCTCAAACACTGAAGCTTTCTTT.

The CDR3 reads CASSVGGLYGNTIYF. CDR3 nucleotide sequence: TGTGCCAGCAGCGTAGGGGGGCTCTATGGAAACACCATATATTTT. The V and J genes are TRBV9 and TRBJ1-3; tentatively, D is TRBD1 (6 bases). V was cut by 0 bases and J by 3 bases, with 10 bases left in between. The CDR3 has 15 residues. Germline V gene data show CDR1 as SGDLS and CDR2 as YYNGEE.

This chain links TRBV11-3 with TRBJ2-5, with D hard to call. Germline-derived CDR1 and CDR2 are SGHNT and YENEEA. Trimming shortened V by 2 bases and J by 3 bases, and 7 bases separated the two germline ends. The CDR3 has 13 residues. CDR3 coding DNA: TGTGCCAGCAGCTTAATTGCAGAAGAGACCCAGTACTTC. Protein sequence: CASSLIAEETQYF.

The chain is built from TRBV7-9 and TRBJ2-7; no firm D call. Trimming left V 5 bases short and J 6 bases short, with 20 bases between. This CDR3 is 15 amino acids long. Germline-derived CDR1 and CDR2 are SEHNR and FQNEAQ (reference sequence). CDR3 bases: TGTGCCAGCAGCCCCCCTGGGCTATTAACGTCCGAGCAGTACTTC. This encodes CASSPPGLLTSEQYF. Full variable domain (outside the CDR3, taken from reference TRBV7-9 and TRBJ2-7): DTGVSQNPRHKITKRGQNVTFRCDPISEHNRLYWYRQTLGQGPEFLTYFQNEAQLEKSRLLSDRFSAERPKGSFSTLEIQRTEQGDSAMYLCASSPPGLLTSEQYFGPGTRLTVT.

The chain couples TRBV6-6 to TRBJ2-1, with 8 bases aligning to TRBD2. Germline trimming cut 5 bases from V and 6 bases from J; bases unmatched to any gene: 9. Germline lookup yields CDR1 MNHNY and CDR2 SVGAGI (reference sequence). This CDR3 has 15 amino acids. CDR3 sequence (DNA): TGTGCCAGCAGTCCGAATAGCGGGGCGTTCAATGAGCAGTTCTTC. Its translation: CASSPNSGAFNEQFF.

The rearrangement uses TRBV2 and TRBJ1-2, with 12 bases aligning to TRBD1. The junction had 13 bases not matched to a gene; V was cut back by 5 bases and J by 6 bases. Germline V gives CDR1 SNHLY, CDR2 FYNNEI. The CDR3 contains 17 residues. CDR3 in DNA: TGTGCCAGCAGTCTTATCAATTACGGGACAGGGGGCGATGGCTACACCTTC. Translating gives CASSLINYGTGGDGYTF.

The chain links TRBV6-5 to TRBJ2-1; maybe TRBD2 (5 bases). The CDR3 spans 14 residues. Germline V gives CDR1 MNHEY, CDR2 SVGAGI. Trimming stripped 6 bases from V and 2 bases from J, with 11 bases between. The CDR3 DNA is TGTGCCAGCAGGGAACTAGGGCCCTACAATGAGCAGTTCTTC. It is translated as CASRELGPYNEQFF.

The chain recombines TRBV27 with TRBJ2-3; possibly TRBD2 for D (6 bases). Looked up from germline, CDR1 is MNHEY and CDR2 is SMNVEV (reference sequence). CDR3 size: 18 residues. V shed 1 base and J shed 1 base, with 18 bases lying between them. DNA of the CDR3: TGTGCCAGCAGTTTATTCGGAGGGTTGGGTGCGGGCACAGATACGCAGTATTTT. Residues: CASSLFGGLGAGTDTQYF.

The chain carries TRBV5-5 and TRBJ1-6, with TRBD1 as a possible D gene (5 bases). Germline-derived CDR1 and CDR2 are SGHKS and YYEKEE (reference sequence). V lost 5 bases to trimming and J lost 4 bases, with 13 bases between them. CDR3 length: 15 residues. As DNA, the CDR3 is TGTGCCAGCAGTCCTGAAGCAGGGTATAATTCACCCCTCCACTTT. This gives the protein CASSPEAGYNSPLHF. Based on the CDR3 plus reference TRBV5-5 and TRBJ1-6, the full variable domain is DAGVTQSPTHLIKTRGQQVTLRCSPISGHKSVSWYQQVLGQGPQFIFQYYEKEERGRGNFPDRFSARQFPNYSSELNVNALLLGDSALYLCASSPEAGYNSPLHFGNGTRLTVT.

The V gene is TRBV5-4, the J gene TRBJ2-3, with 8 bases matching TRBD2. The CDR3 totals 16 residues. J lost 1 base, V lost 6 bases, and 10 bases had no gene match. Germline lookup yields CDR1 SGHNT and CDR2 YYREEE (reference sequence). The CDR3 sequence is CASTPGLDIGTDTQYF. The CDR3 nucleotides read TGTGCCAGCACCCCGGGACTAGATATCGGCACAGATACGCAGTATTTT.

This chain connects TRBV11-2 to TRBJ1-6, with D perhaps matching TRBD1 (5 bases). Trimming left V 5 bases short and J 9 bases short, with 14 bases between. This CDR3 comprises 14 residues. Germline V gene sequence: CDR1 SGHAT, CDR2 FQNNGV. The CDR3 is CASSPSGAFSPLHF. In nucleotides, the CDR3 is TGTGCCAGCAGCCCCTCTGGGGCCTTTTCACCCCTCCACTTT.

The sample holds one count of this clone. The CDR3 sequence is CASSLTGLYGYTF. For the CDR3, the DNA is TGTGCCAGCAGCTTAACAGGGCTCTATGGCTACACCTTC. V and J are TRBV7-9 and TRBJ1-2, with D possibly TRBD1 on 6 matching bases. Germline V gene data show CDR1 as SEHNR and CDR2 as FQNEAQ (reference sequence). V was trimmed by 2 bases and J by 4 bases, leaving 8 bases between them. The CDR3 loop spans 13 amino acids.

The chain couples TRBV6-6 to TRBJ1-1; 9 bases line up with TRBD1. Germline V gene data show CDR1 as MNHNY and CDR2 as SVGAGI (reference sequence). The V gene end was trimmed by 6 bases and the J gene end by 4 bases; junction bases not matched to a gene: 12. CDR3 length: 16 residues. The CDR3 sequence: CASRRTGAVMSTEAFF. The CDR3 coding sequence is TGTGCCAGCAGAAGGACAGGGGCTGTAATGAGCACTGAAGCTTTCTTT.

This clone was detected only once. This chain uses TRBV7-9 with TRBJ2-7; 15 bases are shared with TRBD2. The V gene end was trimmed by 1 base and the J gene end by 6 bases; junction bases not matched to a gene: 1. Germline CDR1 reads SEHNR; CDR2 reads FQNEAQ (reference sequence). This CDR3 comprises 15 residues. The CDR3 loop is CASSLEGLAGGEQYF. CDR3 nucleotides: TGTGCCAGCAGCTTAGAGGGACTAGCGGGGGGCGAGCAGTACTTC.

The genes are TRBV19 and TRBJ1-1; 7 nucleotides match TRBD1. Germline values: CDR1 LNHDA, CDR2 SQIVND (reference sequence). Germline trimming cut 5 bases from V and 4 bases from J; bases unmatched to any gene: 4. The CDR3 runs to 13 residues. CDR3 sequence: CASSSQGFTEAFF. The CDR3 DNA follows: TGTGCCAGTAGTTCACAGGGGTTCACTGAAGCTTTCTTT.

In its sample, this clone was seen a few times. The chain couples TRBV21-1 to TRBJ1-1; the D call in the table, TRBD1, was not verified against the DNA. TRBV21-1 is recorded as a pseudogene. There are 17 residues in the CDR3. This chain's CDR3 is CASSKISPDRVGTEAFF. The CDR3 DNA sequence: TGTGCCAGCAGCAAAATTTCCCCCGACAGGGTGGGAACTGAAGCTTTCTTT.